This T cell receptor (beta chain) originates from a study of Ad26.COV2.S vaccination and SARS-CoV-2 variants. Regarding treatment: roughly 18 received Ad26.COV2.S at low or high dose, single or two shots; roughly five received placebo; per-sample allocation not given. Vaccine and placebo recipients were sampled on day 63 after the first injection. A note on this clone: Other DNA sequences in the same sample also yield this CDR3.

Profiling relied on immunoSEQ multiplex PCR, and the TCRdb table lists in-frame clones only, not all of them. The data contain a few hundred thousand clones, approximately 83% of them seen just once; the ten biggest clones take up 7.4%. Between the trimmed V and J ends, which lost 5 bases and 4 bases, there was a span of 13 bases. CDR3 size: 14 residues. CDR1 SGHRS and CDR2 YFSETQ come from the germline V gene. Here the sequenced sample was peripheral blood, taken in a trial of Ad26.COV2.S vaccine versus placebo. This TCR derives from a person aged 18-60 years who received the Ad26.COV2.S COVID-19 vaccine or a placebo. The chain is built from TRBV5-1 and TRBJ2-1; no reliable D call. CDR3 sequence (DNA): TGCGCCAGCAGATCTAGTGGTTCTTACAATGAGCAGTTCTTC. This gives the protein CASRSSGSYNEQFF. Combining the CDR3 with reference TRBV5-1 and TRBJ2-1 gives the whole variable domain KAGVTQTPRYLIKTRGQQVTLSCSPISGHRSVSWYQQTPGQGLQFLFEYFSETQRNKGNFPGRFSGRQFSNSRSEMNVSTLELGDSALYLCASRSSGSYNEQFFGPGTRLTVL.